One sample yielded the 30 T cell receptor beta chains listed below, sequenced in a study of blood T cell repertoires in COVID-19 (dated by TCRdb to about 2020). The method was the immunoSEQ multiplex PCR assay. TCRdb obtained this table from immuneACCESS and retained in-frame rearrangements with V and J assigned. These tables miss some clones; where compared with another copy, unresolved V genes account for less than half of the shortfall, and the remainder is unexplained. This sample gives 280,000 or so clones in total; 85% of them show up just once. Roughly 13% of the sample is taken by the ten largest. Source material: peripheral blood. The receptors come from a human donor in a cohort sampled during active COVID-19.

The CDR3 spells CASSEGQATGELFF. In DNA form, the CDR3 reads TGCGCCAGCAGCGAGGGACAGGCCACCGGGGAGCTGTTTTTT. This sequence joins TRBV5-1 and TRBJ2-2, with 8 bases that match TRBD1. The V and J ends lost 4 bases and 4 bases, in that order; junction bases with no gene match: 3. The length of the CDR3 is 14 residues. Germline-derived CDR1 and CDR2 are SGHRS and YFSETQ.

This rearrangement joins TRBV7-9 to TRBJ2-1; TRBD2 aligns across 7 bases. The CDR3 spans 13 residues. Germline values: CDR1 SEHNR, CDR2 FQNEAQ (reference sequence). With V trimmed by 3 bases and J by 8 bases, 4 bases remained unmatched. The CDR3 spells CASSFWAGDEQFF. CDR3 nucleotide sequence: TGTGCCAGCAGCTTTTGGGCGGGAGATGAGCAGTTCTTC.

CDR3 DNA: TGCAGCGTAGACAGGGGGCAGGGTGGCTACACCTTC. Amino acid sequence: CSVDRGQGGYTF. V gene TRBV29-1 combines with J gene TRBJ1-2; 10 positions agree with TRBD1. The germline V gene encodes CDR1 SQVTM and CDR2 ANQGSEA. V lost 6 bases, J lost 7 bases, and 5 bases stayed unmatched. This CDR3 contains 12 residues.

This chain links TRBV3-1 (or the pseudogene TRBV3-2) with TRBJ2-2, with 13 bases fitting TRBD2. The germline V gene has CDR1 LGHDT and CDR2 YNNKEL (reference sequence). V shed 5 bases, J shed 7 bases, and the junction held 4 bases outside the gene matches. The CDR3 sequence is 15 residues long. Here the CDR3 reads CASSKLAGGNGELFF. Here the CDR3 DNA reads TGTGCCAGCAGCAAACTAGCGGGAGGGAACGGGGAGCTGTTTTTT.

This clone was observed once. V gene TRBV5-5 combines with J gene TRBJ1-5, with 7 bases aligning to TRBD1. The J segment lost 4 bases and the V segment lost 5 bases, leaving 9 bases of the junction unmatched. CDR3 length equals 15 residues. CDR1 is SGHKS, CDR2 YYEKEE, per germline (reference sequence). CDR3 DNA: TGTGCCAGCAGTACAGGGGTTGTAGCTAATCAGCCCCAGCATTTT. The encoded protein is CASSTGVVANQPQHF.

DNA of the CDR3: TGTGCCAGCAGCACGCGCCGGGACAGGGGGCGAATCGGTGAAAAACTGTTTTTT. As protein: CASSTRRDRGRIGEKLFF. V is TRBV5-6 and J is TRBJ1-4, with TRBD1 matching 12 bases. The CDR3 runs to 18 residues. V lost 4 bases to trimming and J lost 7 bases; unmatched junction nucleotides: 14. CDR1 and CDR2 from the germline V gene are SGHDT and YYEEEE.

J is TRBJ2-7 and V is TRBV27; TRBD2 matches at 11 bases. J gave up 4 bases and V 3 bases, and 2 bases lay outside the gene matches. This CDR3 is built from 14 residues. CDR1 MNHEY and CDR2 SMNVEV come from the germline V gene (reference sequence). In DNA, the CDR3 is TGTGCCAGCAGTTTCGGGACTAGCGGATACGAGCAGTACTTC. Translated: CASSFGTSGYEQYF.

The chain recombines TRBV19 with TRBJ2-4; TRBD1 matches 8 bases. The CDR3 consists of 13 residues. The junction had 4 bases not matched to a gene; V was cut back by 4 bases and J by 8 bases. Germline CDR1 reads LNHDA; CDR2 reads SQIVND (reference sequence). The CDR3 DNA sequence: TGTGCCAGTAGTACGACAGGGGTTGACATTCAGTACTTC. This codes for CASSTTGVDIQYF.

The V gene is TRBV5-1, the J gene TRBJ2-7, with a possible D match to TRBD2 (6 bases). The CDR3 has 13 amino acids. Trimming left V 3 bases short and J 3 bases short, with 10 bases between. Germline assignment: CDR1 SGHRS and CDR2 YFSETQ. Written as DNA, the CDR3 is TGCGCCAGCAGCTCGGGAGATGGCTACGAGCAGTACTTC. Its protein product is CASSSGDGYEQYF.

This clone was seen just once. The chain links TRBV7-3 to TRBJ2-1; TRBD2 matches at 9 bases. The CDR3 runs 14 residues. CDR1 is SGHTA, CDR2 FQGTGA, per germline. The trim removed 11 bases at V and 5 bases at J, leaving 10 bases unmatched. DNA of the CDR3: TGTGCCTCCCGACGCGGGAGGGCGGACAATGAGCAGTTCTTC. It encodes CASRRGRADNEQFF.

CDR3 residues: CASSLRTSGSGYNEQFF. The CDR3 nucleotides read TGCGCCAGCAGCTTAAGGACTAGCGGGAGCGGGTACAATGAGCAGTTCTTC. The chain uses TRBV5-1 and TRBJ2-1; 13 bases fit TRBD2. The CDR3 loop spans 17 amino acids. Germline V gives CDR1 SGHRS, CDR2 YFSETQ. Losses at the gene ends were 2 bases for V and 4 bases for J; bases not matched to a gene: 6. Based on the CDR3 plus reference TRBV5-1 and TRBJ2-1, the full variable domain is KAGVTQTPRYLIKTRGQQVTLSCSPISGHRSVSWYQQTPGQGLQFLFEYFSETQRNKGNFPGRFSGRQFSNSRSEMNVSTLELGDSALYLCASSLRTSGSGYNEQFFGPGTRLTVL.

The CDR3 nucleotides are TGCGCCAGCAGCTTGGATAGCGGGGCCTACGAGCAGTACTTC. Protein product: CASSLDSGAYEQYF. The rearrangement links TRBV5-1 to TRBJ2-7, with TRBD2 identical over 8 bases. The germline V gene encodes CDR1 SGHRS and CDR2 YFSETQ. CDR3 length equals 14 residues. Trimming cost V 0 bases and J 2 bases; bases outside gene matches: 1. Combining the CDR3 with reference TRBV5-1 and TRBJ2-7 gives the whole variable domain KAGVTQTPRYLIKTRGQQVTLSCSPISGHRSVSWYQQTPGQGLQFLFEYFSETQRNKGNFPGRFSGRQFSNSRSEMNVSTLELGDSALYLCASSLDSGAYEQYFGPGTRLTVT.

This clone was recorded only once. The V gene is TRBV28, the J gene TRBJ2-7; 9 bases are a match to TRBD1. Germline V CDR1 and CDR2: MDHEN, SYDVKM. The trim removed 6 bases at V and 9 bases at J, leaving 18 bases unmatched. The CDR3 loop spans 16 amino acids. The CDR3 protein is CASSRSDRGAFVAQYF. The CDR3 DNA reads as TGTGCCAGCAGCCGATCGGACAGGGGAGCGTTTGTGGCGCAGTACTTC.

CDR3 protein: CASSYISGTSTDTQYF. DNA for the CDR3: TGTGCCAGCAGTTATATTAGCGGGACTAGCACAGATACGCAGTATTTT. The chain has TRBV6-6 and TRBJ2-3; TRBD2 agrees at 8 bases. The germline gives CDR1 MNHNY, CDR2 SVGAGI (reference sequence). This CDR3 contains 16 residues. With V trimmed by 3 bases and J by 0 bases, 5 bases remained unmatched.

This clone appeared a few times. This chain uses TRBV9 with TRBJ2-1, with TRBD1 matching 10 bases. This CDR3 comprises 15 residues. Germline CDR1 is SGDLS and CDR2 is YYNGEE. V lost 4 bases to trimming and J lost 8 bases; unmatched junction nucleotides: 9. Here the CDR3 DNA reads TGTGCCAGCAGCCCAGGGACAGGGGAGTATCATGAGCAGTTCTTC. The encoded protein is CASSPGTGEYHEQFF.

The V and J genes are TRBV5-1 and TRBJ1-5; D may be TRBD1 (6 bases). Germline CDR1 is SGHRS and CDR2 is YFSETQ. The CDR3 totals 14 residues. The ends were cut back, 7 bases at V and 5 bases at J, with 16 bases in the middle. The CDR3 loop reads CASSPTGTYQPQHF. CDR3 in DNA: TGCGCCAGCTCTCCGACAGGAACCTATCAGCCCCAGCATTTT.

This clone came up once. The chain combines TRBV9 with TRBJ2-1, with D hard to call. The V gene's germline CDR1 is SGDLS and CDR2 YYNGEE. The V and J ends lost 3 bases and 9 bases respectively, with 13 bases between them. CDR3 length: 13 amino acids. The CDR3 bases are TGTGCCAGCAGCGCCCAATCTAATTCTGAGCAGTTCTTC. It is translated as CASSAQSNSEQFF.

The J gene is TRBJ2-1, the V gene TRBV3-1 (or the pseudogene TRBV3-2); possible D gene TRBD2, 5 bases. This CDR3 region has 17 residues. V lost 0 bases and J 1 base, leaving 13 bases between the germline ends. The germline gives CDR1 LGHDT, CDR2 YNNKEL (reference sequence). CDR3 sequence reads: CASSQETTRNSYNEQFF. The CDR3 nucleotides are TGTGCCAGCAGCCAAGAGACTACACGAAATTCCTACAATGAGCAGTTCTTC.

The rearrangement uses TRBV7-8 and TRBJ2-7; 9 nucleotides align to TRBD1. The CDR3 contains 13 residues. The V gene end was trimmed by 5 bases and the J gene end by 10 bases; junction bases not matched to a gene: 9. Germline V gene lookup returns CDR1 SGHVS and CDR2 FQNEAQ. CDR3 bases: TGTGCCAGCAGCCAAGGGGACAGGGCATCACAGTACTTC. Translating gives CASSQGDRASQYF. The full variable domain, with the rest looked up from reference TRBV7-8 and TRBJ2-7, is GAGVSQSPRYKVAKRGQDVALRCDPISGHVSLFWYQQALGQGPEFLTYFQNEAQLDKSGLPSDRFFAERPEGSVSTLKIQRTQQEDSAVYLCASSQGDRASQYFGPGTRLTVT.

The V and J genes are TRBV16 and TRBJ2-3; D is unresolved. Trimming took off 2 bases at V and 5 bases at J, with 14 bases between the two ends. This CDR3 is 15 amino acids long. Germline V gives CDR1 KGHSY, CDR2 FQNENV. This CDR3 reads CASSQSPELIDTQYF. The CDR3, as DNA: TGTGCCAGCAGCCAAAGCCCCGAACTGATAGATACGCAGTATTTT.

The rearrangement joins TRBV19 to TRBJ1-2; 11 nucleotides agree with TRBD1. The CDR3 extends over 16 amino acids. The germline V gene encodes CDR1 LNHDA and CDR2 SQIVND (reference sequence). J lost 5 bases, V lost 4 bases, and 9 bases had no gene match. The CDR3 loop reads CASSTGTGGPVYGYTF. CDR3 in DNA: TGTGCCAGTAGTACCGGGACAGGGGGTCCCGTTTATGGCTACACCTTC.

This sequence joins TRBV27 and TRBJ2-1, with 8 bases aligning to TRBD2. The ends lost 5 bases at V and 9 bases at J; junction bases unmatched: 9. There are 14 residues in the CDR3. The V gene's germline CDR1 is MNHEY and CDR2 SMNVEV (reference sequence). CDR3 protein: CASSLQRERSEQFF. The DNA of the CDR3 is TGTGCCAGCAGTCTACAGCGGGAGAGGAGTGAGCAGTTCTTC.

J is TRBJ2-1 and V is TRBV7-3; 7 bases are a match to TRBD2. The CDR3 covers 15 residues. Per germline, CDR1 SGHTA and CDR2 FQGTGA. The V segment lost 0 bases and the J segment 1 base; nucleotides outside the gene matches: 0. The CDR3 loop reads CASSLTGGSYNEQFF. CDR3 nucleotide sequence: TGTGCCAGCAGCTTAACGGGAGGGTCCTACAATGAGCAGTTCTTC.

V is TRBV7-9 and J is TRBJ2-1; possibly TRBD2 for D (5 bases). Trimming left V 5 bases short and J 2 bases short, with 19 bases between. The CDR3 is 17 residues long. Germline CDR1 is SEHNR and CDR2 is FQNEAQ (reference sequence). The CDR3 coding sequence is TGTGCCAGCAGCAACCCGCAGTTCGGGGTTACCTACAATGAGCAGTTCTTC. This encodes CASSNPQFGVTYNEQFF.

This clone was observed once. The chain uses TRBV3-1 (or the pseudogene TRBV3-2) and TRBJ2-7; D may be TRBD2 (5 bases). The CDR3 runs to 13 residues. CDR1 LGHDT and CDR2 YNNKEL come from the germline V gene (reference sequence). Between the trimmed V and J ends, which lost 4 bases and 3 bases, there was a span of 10 bases. The CDR3, as DNA: TGTGCCAGCAGCCCGAGGGAGTTCTACGAGCAGTACTTC. Its protein product is CASSPREFYEQYF.

For this clone: Distinct nucleotide sequences in the sample also encode this CDR3. This chain connects TRBV7-2 to TRBJ2-2; D unresolved. This CDR3 is 15 amino acids long. Between the trimmed V and J ends, which lost 0 bases and 1 base, there was a span of 6 bases. Germline V gene sequence: CDR1 SGHTA, CDR2 FQGNSA. CDR3 in DNA: TGTGCCAGCAGCTTAGCGTCCGGGAACACCGGGGAGCTGTTTTTT. Protein sequence: CASSLASGNTGELFF.

The chain employs TRBV12-3 or TRBV12-4 and TRBJ1-2, with no clear D. This CDR3 region has 13 residues. V shed 5 bases and J shed 5 bases, with 12 bases lying between them. The CDR3: CASSPAEGYGYTF. The CDR3, as DNA: TGTGCCAGCAGTCCCGCTGAGGGTTATGGCTACACCTTC.

This chain links TRBV6-4 with TRBJ2-3; the D is unclear. The CDR3 runs 13 residues. The germline V and J ends were trimmed by 3 bases and 5 bases, with 9 bases remaining between them. CDR1 is MRHNA, CDR2 SNTAGT, per germline. The chain's CDR3 is CASSEENGDTQYF. The CDR3 DNA reads as TGTGCCAGCAGTGAGGAGAACGGAGATACGCAGTATTTT.

The CDR3 is CASSPTGRQFF. The DNA for the CDR3 is TGTGCCAGCAGTCCGACAGGGCGTCAGTTCTTC. The rearrangement links TRBV2 to TRBJ2-1, with TRBD1 identical over 7 bases. J lost 13 bases, V lost 5 bases, and 5 bases had no gene match. In germline, CDR1 is SNHLY, CDR2 FYNNEI. The length of the CDR3 is 11 residues.

The J gene is TRBJ1-5, the V gene TRBV12-3 or TRBV12-4, with D possibly being TRBD1 (5 bases). Trimming shortened V by 6 bases and J by 13 bases, and 13 bases separated the two germline ends. This CDR3 spans 11 amino acids. CDR3 in DNA: TGTGCCAGCAGCCAGGACAAAGGTCAGCATTTT. Its protein is CASSQDKGQHF.